This paragraph covers one T cell receptor (beta chain) sequence. The time point denotes: newly diagnosed GD, antithyroid drugs for less than 3 months. Isolated PBMC RNA provided the starting material for the TCR library. There are 14 residues in the CDR3. Germline assignment: CDR1 SGHDN and CDR2 FVKESK. Losses at the gene ends were 5 bases for V and 9 bases for J; bases not matched to a gene: 4. This specimen belongs to a study of regulatory T cells in long-lasting Graves disease. Through Arm-PCR of CDR3 regions and iRepertoire HTBI primers, TCR beta libraries were built. TCRdb processed the multiplex PCR reads anew with MiXCR; each CDR3 protein has one entry. The data hold under 800,000 distinct CDR3 sequences, with 15% to 20% observed a single time. These sequences were also reported in another study, on T cells in Graves' hyperthyroidism and ophthalmopathy.

The receptor was isolated from a woman aged 25-40 years with Graves disease. The chain combines TRBV14 with TRBJ2-1; TRBD2 aligns across 13 bases. The sample here was peripheral blood mononuclear cells (PBMCs), taken at new diagnosis, from a patient treated with antithyroid drugs. The CDR3 region has the DNA TGTGCCAGCAGCTGGACTAGCGGGAGCAGTGAGCAGTTCTTC. The encoded protein is CASSWTSGSSEQFF.